This T cell receptor beta chain stems from a study of OX40 agonist ivuxolimab in advanced cancers. Unmatched junction bases numbered 6, after V lost 1 base and J lost 3 bases. CDR1 and CDR2 (germline): MGHRA, YSYEKL. This CDR3 has 17 residues. Method: immunoSEQ multiplex PCR; TCRdb's copy keeps in-frame clones and lacks some. The profile shows about 67,000 clones, more than 70% of them singletons. The receptor was derived from an adult with an advanced solid tumor such as melanoma, head and neck, liver or kidney cancer. This material consisted of CD4+ or CD8+ T cells sorted from blood, taken in a trial of the OX40 agonist ivuxolimab. The genes are TRBV4-1 and TRBJ2-7; the match to TRBD2 covers 13 bases. CDR3: CASSQVLTSGRDYEQYF. The CDR3 nucleotides are TGCGCCAGCAGCCAAGTCCTTACTAGCGGGAGGGACTACGAGCAGTACTTC.